These T cell receptor beta chains were read from a single sample in a study of T cells after posttransplantation cyclophosphamide. Profiling relied on immunoSEQ multiplex PCR, and the TCRdb table lists in-frame clones only, not all of them. Of roughly 30,000 clones listed, roughly 89% are singletons. The sample comprised PBMCs. The receptors were gathered from a woman between 40 and 50 years old with a blood cancer, CMV-positive, and with a related stem cell donor. Both conserved end residues are part of each CDR3. D genes are given only for firm matches. Size is stated for part of the rows, as once, few or many counts, or as a class when the clone is expanded.

D: -
V: TRBV7-9
J: TRBJ2-1
size: few
DNA: TGTGCCAGCAGCCTCGGAGTCAATGAGCAGTTCTTC
CDR3: CASSLGVNEQFF

D: TRBD2
V: TRBV5-1
J: TRBJ2-3
size: -
DNA: TGCGCCAGCAGCCGCCTCGCCAGCGGGGGCACAGATACGCAGTATTTT
CDR3: CASSRLASGGTDTQYF

D: -
V: TRBV5-1
J: TRBJ1-6
size: once
DNA: TGCGCCAGCAGCCCGGACAGACATAATTCACCCCTCCACTTT
CDR3: CASSPDRHNSPLHF

D: -
V: TRBV6-6
J: TRBJ2-5
size: -
DNA: TGTGCCAGCAGTTACCCCGCCGGGGAAGAGCAGTACTTC
CDR3: CASSYPAGEEQYF

D: TRBD1
V: TRBV6-6
J: TRBJ2-1
size: -
DNA: TGTGCCAGCCCCGGGACAGGGGAAAGTTATGAGCAGTTCTTC
CDR3: CASPGTGESYEQFF

D: TRBD2
V: TRBV6-5
J: TRBJ2-7
size: -
DNA: TGTGCCAGCATTAACAGCGGGGGGTCCTACGAGCAGTACTTC
CDR3: CASINSGGSYEQYF

D: -
V: TRBV7-3
J: TRBJ2-2
size: -
DNA: TGTGCCAGCAGCTTAACGGGAGGGAACACCGGGGAGCTGTTTTTT
CDR3: CASSLTGGNTGELFF

D: TRBD2
V: TRBV2
J: TRBJ2-5
size: -
DNA: TGTGCCAGCAGTGAGACTAGCGGGGGGTACCAAGAGACCCAGTACTTC
CDR3: CASSETSGGYQETQYF

D: TRBD1
V: TRBV27
J: TRBJ1-2
size: -
DNA: TGTGCCAGCAGTTCCCGACAGGGGAGCTCTAACTATGGCTACACCTTC
CDR3: CASSSRQGSSNYGYTF

D: -
V: TRBV6-1
J: TRBJ2-1
size: -
DNA: TGTGCCAGCAGTGAAGCGTCGGGACTTTACAATGAGCAGTTCTTC
CDR3: CASSEASGLYNEQFF

D: -
V: TRBV7-2
J: TRBJ1-4
size: -
DNA: TGTGCCAGCAGCTTGTGGGGGGATAATGAAAAACTGTTTTTT
CDR3: CASSLWGDNEKLFF

D: TRBD1
V: TRBV2
J: TRBJ2-3
size: -
DNA: TGTGCCAGCAGCGGGGGACAGGGGTTAGATACGCAGTATTTT
CDR3: CASSGGQGLDTQYF

D: TRBD1
V: TRBV4-1
J: TRBJ1-2
size: -
DNA: TGCGCCAGCAGCCCAGATTCCGGGACAGGGTACTATGGCTACACCTTC
CDR3: CASSPDSGTGYYGYTF

D: TRBD1
V: TRBV18
J: TRBJ1-5
size: once
DNA: TGTGCCAGCTCACTCGGGACAGGGGCGTATAGCAATCAGCCCCAGCATTTT
CDR3: CASSLGTGAYSNQPQHF

D: -
V: TRBV11-2
J: TRBJ1-2
size: -
DNA: TGTGCCAGCAGCTCTCAACTTCCGCGGGCGGGTTATGGCTACACCTTC
CDR3: CASSSQLPRAGYGYTF

D: TRBD1
V: TRBV6-1
J: TRBJ2-7
size: -
DNA: TGTGCCAGCAGGACCTCTGGACAGGGGGACTACGAGCAGTACTTC
CDR3: CASRTSGQGDYEQYF

D: TRBD2
V: TRBV18
J: TRBJ2-7
size: -
DNA: TGTGCCAGCTCTTCTCTGGCGGGGGGCGGCGATGAGTACTTC
CDR3: CASSSLAGGGDEYF

D: TRBD2
V: TRBV18
J: TRBJ2-7
size: -
DNA: TGTGCCAGCTCACCCCTAACTAGCGGGGCCTCCTACGAGCAGTACTTC
CDR3: CASSPLTSGASYEQYF

D: -
V: TRBV6-1
J: TRBJ1-6
size: -
DNA: TGTGCCAGCAGTGAAGCAGCGGGTTATAATTCACCCCTCCACTTT
CDR3: CASSEAAGYNSPLHF

D: -
V: TRBV6-4
J: TRBJ1-1
size: -
DNA: TGTGCCAGCAGTGTTGACCACGGGGTGAACACTGAAGCTTTCTTT
CDR3: CASSVDHGVNTEAFF

D: -
V: TRBV6-1
J: TRBJ1-2
size: -
DNA: TGTGCCAGCAGTGAAGGGGCCCCCGTTGCGGGCTACACCTTC
CDR3: CASSEGAPVAGYTF

D: -
V: TRBV7-2
J: TRBJ2-1
size: -
DNA: TGTGCCAGCAGCTTAGGTTTAGGGGGGGCGAATGAGCAGTTCTTC
CDR3: CASSLGLGGANEQFF

D: -
V: TRBV11-2
J: TRBJ2-3
size: -
DNA: TGTGCCAGCAGCTCCGCAGCATCGGGGGGCACAGATACGCAGTATTTT
CDR3: CASSSAASGGTDTQYF

D: -
V: TRBV28
J: TRBJ2-4
size: -
DNA: TGTGCCAGCAGTTTAACTGACATAGCCAAAAACATTCAGTACTTC
CDR3: CASSLTDIAKNIQYF

D: TRBD1
V: TRBV11-2
J: TRBJ2-7
size: -
DNA: TGTGCCAGCAGCTCGCACAGGGGGCAGTACTTC
CDR3: CASSSHRGQYF

D: -
V: TRBV7-2
J: TRBJ2-6
size: once
DNA: TGTGCCAGCAGCTTATCTAGCACTGGGGCCAACGTCCTGACTTTC
CDR3: CASSLSSTGANVLTF

D: TRBD1
V: TRBV11-3
J: TRBJ1-2
size: -
DNA: TGTGCCAGCAGCTTAGGCGGGACAGGTGATGAAGGCTACACCTTC
CDR3: CASSLGGTGDEGYTF

D: TRBD1
V: TRBV5-4
J: TRBJ1-4
size: once
DNA: TGTGCCAGCAGCATAGCGGGACAGCTTAATGAAAAACTGTTTTTT
CDR3: CASSIAGQLNEKLFF

D: -
V: TRBV4-1
J: TRBJ2-1
size: -
DNA: TGCGCCAGCAGCCAAGATGCAGGGGACGGTAATGAGCAGTTCTTC
CDR3: CASSQDAGDGNEQFF

D: TRBD2
V: TRBV7-9
J: TRBJ2-6
size: -
DNA: TGTGCCAGCAGCTTAGAGGGTTTAGCGGGGTCGGTTTGGGCCAACGTCCTGACTTTC
CDR3: CASSLEGLAGSVWANVLTF

D: -
V: TRBV2
J: TRBJ1-4
size: few
DNA: TGTGCCAGCAACAGGGAGATCGGAAAACTGTTTTTT
CDR3: CASNREIGKLFF

D: -
V: TRBV6-1
J: TRBJ1-5
size: -
DNA: TGTGCCAGCAGTGAAGCAGGGGGTAGCAATCAGCCCCAGCATTTT
CDR3: CASSEAGGSNQPQHF

D: TRBD1
V: TRBV7-8
J: TRBJ2-2
size: -
DNA: TGTGCCAGCAGCTTAAGGAGGACAGGGAACACCGGGGAGCTGTTTTTT
CDR3: CASSLRRTGNTGELFF

D: -
V: TRBV7-9
J: TRBJ1-1
size: -
DNA: TGTGCCAGCAGCTTAGGAATAGGGAGGGTGACTGAAGCTTTCTTT
CDR3: CASSLGIGRVTEAFF

D: -
V: TRBV7-8
J: TRBJ2-7
size: -
DNA: TGTGCCAGCGCCCGGGCGTCCGAAGCGGCCGTTAACGAGCAGTACTTC
CDR3: CASARASEAAVNEQYF

D: -
V: TRBV13
J: TRBJ2-3
size: -
DNA: TGTGCCAGCAGCTTAGGCCACCCTGTTAGCCCGCCAGATACGCAGTATTTT
CDR3: CASSLGHPVSPPDTQYF

D: TRBD1
V: TRBV7-2
J: TRBJ1-4
size: -
DNA: TGTGCCAGCAGGCAAGGGGGCCCTAATGAAAAACTGTTTTTT
CDR3: CASRQGGPNEKLFF

D: TRBD1
V: TRBV5-4
J: TRBJ1-6
size: -
DNA: TGTGCCAGCAGCGCTCAGACAGGGGGCGCGTATAATTCACCCCTCCACTTT
CDR3: CASSAQTGGAYNSPLHF

D: -
V: TRBV12-5
J: TRBJ2-5
size: -
DNA: TGTGCTAGTGGTTTGGACAGCCAAGAGACCCAGTACTTC
CDR3: CASGLDSQETQYF

D: TRBD1
V: TRBV27
J: TRBJ2-1
size: -
DNA: TGTGCCAGCAGTTTAGATGGGACAGGGTTCAGGTATGAGCAGTTCTTC
CDR3: CASSLDGTGFRYEQFF

D: TRBD2
V: TRBV10-2
J: TRBJ2-1
size: -
DNA: TGCGCCAGCAGTCCCTTAGCGGGATATGACTACAATGAGCAGTTCTTC
CDR3: CASSPLAGYDYNEQFF

D: -
V: TRBV6-1
J: TRBJ1-6
size: -
DNA: TGTGCCAGCAGTACGGTAGACGGGCCCCTCCACTTT
CDR3: CASSTVDGPLHF

D: -
V: TRBV7-2
J: TRBJ2-2
size: -
DNA: TGTGCCAGCAGCTTAGTACAGTCTGGGGAGCTGTTTTTT
CDR3: CASSLVQSGELFF

D: TRBD1
V: TRBV4-2
J: TRBJ1-1
size: -
DNA: TGTGCCAGCAGCCAACCTAGGACAGGGGGCGGGGATGAAGCTTTCTTT
CDR3: CASSQPRTGGGDEAFF

D: TRBD1
V: TRBV7-3
J: TRBJ2-2
size: once
DNA: TGTGCCAGCAGCCGAGGGCGGCAGGGGGCGGCCGGGGAGCTGTTTTTT
CDR3: CASSRGRQGAAGELFF

D: -
V: TRBV9
J: TRBJ2-7
size: -
DNA: TGTGCCGGCAGCGTAGATCCAGGGGCGGTTTACGAGCAGTACTTC
CDR3: CAGSVDPGAVYEQYF

D: TRBD2
V: TRBV9
J: TRBJ2-2
size: -
DNA: TGTGCCAGCAGCGAGGAGCTAGCGGGGGAGTCCCCGCGGGTCGGGGAGCTGTTTTTT
CDR3: CASSEELAGESPRVGELFF

D: TRBD1
V: TRBV19
J: TRBJ2-1
size: -
DNA: TGTGCCAGTAGTATCCTTGGGACAGGGAACAATGAGCAGTTCTTC
CDR3: CASSILGTGNNEQFF

D: -
V: TRBV14
J: TRBJ2-2
size: few
DNA: TGTGCCAGCAGCCAAGATCGGGGAGGGGGGCTAGCCGACCTCGGGACCGGGGAGCTGTTTTTT
CDR3: CASSQDRGGGLADLGTGELFF

D: TRBD1
V: TRBV2
J: TRBJ1-4
size: few
DNA: TGTGCCGGAACGAACCCGGGACAGGGCTTTGAAAAACTGTTTTTT
CDR3: CAGTNPGQGFEKLFF

D: -
V: TRBV19
J: TRBJ1-1
size: once
DNA: TGTGCCAGTAGTACCGCAGAGAACACTGAAGCTTTCTTT
CDR3: CASSTAENTEAFF

D: -
V: TRBV28
J: TRBJ1-5
size: -
DNA: TGTGCCAGCAGCTGGGGCGTCAGGGTGATTGGCAATCAGCCCCAGCATTTT
CDR3: CASSWGVRVIGNQPQHF

D: -
V: TRBV28
J: TRBJ1-5
size: -
DNA: TGTGCCAGCAGTTTACTCGTGGCGGCTTATAGCAATCAGCCCCAGCATTTT
CDR3: CASSLLVAAYSNQPQHF

D: -
V: TRBV5-1
J: TRBJ2-1
size: -
DNA: TGCGCCAGCAGCTTGGCCCCAGGGCGGAATGAGCAGTTCTTC
CDR3: CASSLAPGRNEQFF

D: TRBD1
V: TRBV18
J: TRBJ1-1
size: -
DNA: TGTGCCAGCTCACCAGACAGGGGGCTGGGCACTGAAGCTTTCTTT
CDR3: CASSPDRGLGTEAFF

D: -
V: TRBV7-2
J: TRBJ2-4
size: -
DNA: TGTGCCAGCAGCTTAGTGTGGGGCGGAAACATTCAGTACTTC
CDR3: CASSLVWGGNIQYF

D: -
V: TRBV28
J: TRBJ1-1
size: once
DNA: TGTGCCAGCAGTCCCCCGGTACGGGTAACTGAAGCTTTCTTT
CDR3: CASSPPVRVTEAFF

D: -
V: TRBV7-9
J: TRBJ1-1
size: once
DNA: TGTGCCAGCAGCCCTCCCCAGAGTAACAGGAACACTGAAGCTTTCTTT
CDR3: CASSPPQSNRNTEAFF

D: TRBD2
V: TRBV11-2
J: TRBJ2-5
size: -
DNA: TGTGCCAGCAGCTTAAGGACTAGCGGGGGGGCTTTAGAGACCCAGTACTTC
CDR3: CASSLRTSGGALETQYF

D: TRBD2
V: TRBV5-1
J: TRBJ2-7
size: -
DNA: TGCGCCAGCAGCCCGGGACTAGCGGACTACGAGCAGTACTTC
CDR3: CASSPGLADYEQYF